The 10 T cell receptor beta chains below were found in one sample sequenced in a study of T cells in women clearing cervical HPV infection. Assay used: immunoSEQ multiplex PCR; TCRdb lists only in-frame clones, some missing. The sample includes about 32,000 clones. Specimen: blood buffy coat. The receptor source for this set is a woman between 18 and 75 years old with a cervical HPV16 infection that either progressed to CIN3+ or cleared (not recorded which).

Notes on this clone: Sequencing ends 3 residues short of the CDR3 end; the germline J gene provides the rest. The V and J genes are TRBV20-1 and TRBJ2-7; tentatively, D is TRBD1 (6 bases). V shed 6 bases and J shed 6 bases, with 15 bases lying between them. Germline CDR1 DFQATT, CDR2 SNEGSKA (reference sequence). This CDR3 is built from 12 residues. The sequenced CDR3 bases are TGCAGTGCCAAACGGGGACAAGTCGAG. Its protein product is CSAKRGQVE. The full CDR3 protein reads CSAKRGQVEQYF.

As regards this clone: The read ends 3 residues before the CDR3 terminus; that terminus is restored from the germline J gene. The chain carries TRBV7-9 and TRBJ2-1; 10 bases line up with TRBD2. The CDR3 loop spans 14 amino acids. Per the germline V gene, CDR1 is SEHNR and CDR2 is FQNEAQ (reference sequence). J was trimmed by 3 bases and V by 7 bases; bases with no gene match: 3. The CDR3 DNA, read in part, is TGTGCCAGCACCGGGACTAGCGACTACAATGAG. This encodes CASTGTSDYNE. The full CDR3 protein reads CASTGTSDYNEQFF.

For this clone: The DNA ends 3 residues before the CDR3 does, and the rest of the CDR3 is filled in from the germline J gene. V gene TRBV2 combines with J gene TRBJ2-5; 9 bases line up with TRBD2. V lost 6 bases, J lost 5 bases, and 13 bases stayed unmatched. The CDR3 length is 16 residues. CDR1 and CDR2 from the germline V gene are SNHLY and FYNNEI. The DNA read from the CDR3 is TGTGCCAGCAGCGGTATAGCGGGGGCCGCGAGGGAGACC. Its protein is CASSGIAGAARET. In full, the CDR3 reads CASSGIAGAARETQYF.

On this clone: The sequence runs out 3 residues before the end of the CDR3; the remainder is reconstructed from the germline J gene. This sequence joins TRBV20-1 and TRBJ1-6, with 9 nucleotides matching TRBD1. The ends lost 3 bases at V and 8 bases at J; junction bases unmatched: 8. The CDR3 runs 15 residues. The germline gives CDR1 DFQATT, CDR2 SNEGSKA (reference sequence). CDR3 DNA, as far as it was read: TGCAGTGCTAGGGACCGGGACAGGGCCTATTCACCC. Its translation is CSARDRDRAYSP. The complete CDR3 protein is CSARDRDRAYSPLHF.

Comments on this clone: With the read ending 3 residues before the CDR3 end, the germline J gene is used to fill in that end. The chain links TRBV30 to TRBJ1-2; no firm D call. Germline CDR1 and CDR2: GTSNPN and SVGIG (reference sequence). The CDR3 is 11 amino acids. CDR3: CAWGEGPGYTF. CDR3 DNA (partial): TGTGCCTGGGGAGAGGGCCCCGGC.

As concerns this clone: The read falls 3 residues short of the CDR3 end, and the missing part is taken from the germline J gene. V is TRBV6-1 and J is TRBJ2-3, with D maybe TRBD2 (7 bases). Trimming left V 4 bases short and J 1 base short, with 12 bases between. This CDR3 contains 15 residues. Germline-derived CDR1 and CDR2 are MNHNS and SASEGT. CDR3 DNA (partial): TGTGCCAGCAGTGCGGGGCGGGGGCGCACAGATACG. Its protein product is CASSAGRGRTDT. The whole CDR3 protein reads CASSAGRGRTDTQYF.

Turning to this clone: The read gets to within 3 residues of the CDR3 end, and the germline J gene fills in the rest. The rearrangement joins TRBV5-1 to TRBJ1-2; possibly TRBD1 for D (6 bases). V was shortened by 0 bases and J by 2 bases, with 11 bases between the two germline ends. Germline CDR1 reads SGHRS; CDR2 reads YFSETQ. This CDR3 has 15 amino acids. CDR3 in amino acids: CASSLDGQINYGYTF. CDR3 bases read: TGCGCCAGCAGCTTGGATGGACAGATCAACTATGGC. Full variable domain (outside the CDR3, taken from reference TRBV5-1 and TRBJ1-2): KAGVTQTPRYLIKTRGQQVTLSCSPISGHRSVSWYQQTPGQGLQFLFEYFSETQRNKGNFPGRFSGRQFSNSRSEMNVSTLELGDSALYLCASSLDGQINYGYTFGSGTRLTVV.

Partial CDR3 DNA: TGTGCCAGCAGCTTGGCCCTAGCGGGCGAGACC. This sequence encodes CASSLALAGET. The whole CDR3 protein reads CASSLALAGETQYF. The chain couples TRBV5-4 to TRBJ2-5, with 8 bases matching TRBD2. The read terminates 3 residues ahead of where the CDR3 ends, so the germline J gene completes it. Germline CDR1 SGHNT, CDR2 YYREEE (reference sequence). V gave up 0 bases and J gave up 5 bases; unmatched junction bases: 3. The CDR3 is 14 residues long.

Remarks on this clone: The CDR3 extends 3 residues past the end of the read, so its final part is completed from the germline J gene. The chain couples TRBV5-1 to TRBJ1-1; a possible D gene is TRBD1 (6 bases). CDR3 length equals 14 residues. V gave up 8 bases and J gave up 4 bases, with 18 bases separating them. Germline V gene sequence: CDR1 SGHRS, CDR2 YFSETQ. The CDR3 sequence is CASNTGAQGTEAFF. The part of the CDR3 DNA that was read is TGCGCCAGTAACACCGGGGCACAGGGCACTGAA.

The CDR3 is CAWSVGTRAYDYTF. CDR3 DNA, as far as it was read: TGTGCCTGGAGTGTCGGGACACGGGCCTACGAC. V and J are TRBV30 and TRBJ1-2, with D possibly being TRBD1 (6 bases). The read finishes 3 residues shy of the CDR3 end, and the germline J gene is used to complete it. Germline lookup yields CDR1 GTSNPN and CDR2 SVGIG (reference sequence). The CDR3 is 14 residues long.